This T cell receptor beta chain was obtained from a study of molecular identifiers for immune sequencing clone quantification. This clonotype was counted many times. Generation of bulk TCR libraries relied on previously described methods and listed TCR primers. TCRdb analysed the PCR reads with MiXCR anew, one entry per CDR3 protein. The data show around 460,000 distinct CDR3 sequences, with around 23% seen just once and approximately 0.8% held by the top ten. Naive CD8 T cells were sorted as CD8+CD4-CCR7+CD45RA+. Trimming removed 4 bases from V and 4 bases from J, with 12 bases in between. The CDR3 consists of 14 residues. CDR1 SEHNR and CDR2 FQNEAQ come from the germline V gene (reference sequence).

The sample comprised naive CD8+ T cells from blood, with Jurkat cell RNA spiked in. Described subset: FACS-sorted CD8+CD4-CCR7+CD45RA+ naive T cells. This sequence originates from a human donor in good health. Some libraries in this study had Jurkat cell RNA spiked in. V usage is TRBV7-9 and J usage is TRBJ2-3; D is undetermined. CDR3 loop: CASSWFSGADTQYF. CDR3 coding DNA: TGTGCCAGCAGCTGGTTCTCGGGCGCAGATACGCAGTATTTT. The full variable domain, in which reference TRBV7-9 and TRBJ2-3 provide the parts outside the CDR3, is DTGVSQNPRHKITKRGQNVTFRCDPISEHNRLYWYRQTLGQGPEFLTYFQNEAQLEKSRLLSDRFSAERPKGSFSTLEIQRTEQGDSAMYLCASSWFSGADTQYFGPGTRLTVL.